This TCR beta chain derives from a study of cytomegalovirus exposure and HLA in healthy donors. Primers included in the PCR were 60 Vbeta and 13 Jbeta primers. Measured with immunoSEQ multiplex PCR; TCRdb has only the in-frame clones, and not every one. The sample holds 90,000 to 110,000 clones, roughly 79% seen once. About this clone: At one end, the junction sequence differs from germline, possibly due to a read error.

The CDR3 is 12 residues long. Looked up from germline, CDR1 is SEHNR and CDR2 is FQNEAQ (reference sequence). The origin of this receptor is a woman between 50 and 59 years old in good health and CMV-seropositive. This chain uses TRBV7-9 with TRBJ1-2, with 8 bases identical to TRBD1. The sequencing sample was made of PBMCs. The CDR3 sequence: CSSSSGQGGYTF. For the CDR3, the DNA is TGTTCCAGCAGCTCCGGACAGGGAGGCTACACCTTC.